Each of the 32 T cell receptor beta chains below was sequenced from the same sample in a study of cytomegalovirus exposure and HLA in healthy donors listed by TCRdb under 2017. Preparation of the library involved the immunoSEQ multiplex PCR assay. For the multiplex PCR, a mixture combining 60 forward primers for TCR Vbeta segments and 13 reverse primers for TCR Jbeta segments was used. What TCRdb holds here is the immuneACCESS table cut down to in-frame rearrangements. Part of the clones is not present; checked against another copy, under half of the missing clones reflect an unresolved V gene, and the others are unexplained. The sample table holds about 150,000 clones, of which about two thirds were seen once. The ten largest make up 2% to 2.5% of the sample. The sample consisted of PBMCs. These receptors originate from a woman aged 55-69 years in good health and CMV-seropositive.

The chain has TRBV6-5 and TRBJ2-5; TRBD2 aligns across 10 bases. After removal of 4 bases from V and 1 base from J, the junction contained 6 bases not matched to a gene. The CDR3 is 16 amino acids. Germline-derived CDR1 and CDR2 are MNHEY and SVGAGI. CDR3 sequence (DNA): TGTGCCAGCAGTTTCCCTTCTAGCGGGGGCCAAGAGACCCAGTACTTC. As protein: CASSFPSSGGQETQYF.

Written as DNA, the CDR3 is TGTGCCAGTAGCGTCGACAGGGACAATCAGCCCCAGCATTTT. Protein product: CASSVDRDNQPQHF. This chain links TRBV19 with TRBJ1-5; 7 positions agree with TRBD1. Germline assignment: CDR1 LNHDA and CDR2 SQIVND (reference sequence). The CDR3 loop spans 14 amino acids. The junction had 5 bases not matched to a gene; V was cut back by 6 bases and J by 3 bases.

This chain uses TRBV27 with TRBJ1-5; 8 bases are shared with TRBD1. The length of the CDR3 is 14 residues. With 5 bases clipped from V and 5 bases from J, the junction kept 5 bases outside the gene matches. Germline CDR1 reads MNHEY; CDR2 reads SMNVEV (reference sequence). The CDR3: CASSMGQEYQPQHF. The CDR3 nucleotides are TGTGCCAGCAGTATGGGACAGGAGTATCAGCCCCAGCATTTT.

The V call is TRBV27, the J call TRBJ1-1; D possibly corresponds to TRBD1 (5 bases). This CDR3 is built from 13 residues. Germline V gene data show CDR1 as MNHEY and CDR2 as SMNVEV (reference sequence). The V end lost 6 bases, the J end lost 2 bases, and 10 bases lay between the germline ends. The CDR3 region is CASSPQGNTEAFF. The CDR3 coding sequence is TGTGCCAGCAGCCCGCAGGGTAACACTGAAGCTTTCTTT.

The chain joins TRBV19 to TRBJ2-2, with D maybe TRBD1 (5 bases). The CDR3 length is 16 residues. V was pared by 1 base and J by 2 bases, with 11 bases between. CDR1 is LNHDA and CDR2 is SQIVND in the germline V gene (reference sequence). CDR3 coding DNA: TGTGCCAGTAGTATAGTAGACAGTACTAACACCGGGGAGCTGTTTTTT. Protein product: CASSIVDSTNTGELFF. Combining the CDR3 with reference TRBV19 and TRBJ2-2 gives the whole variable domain DGGITQSPKYLFRKEGQNVTLSCEQNLNHDAMYWYRQDPGQGLRLIYYSQIVNDFQKGDIAEGYSVSREKKESFPLTVTSAQKNPTAFYLCASSIVDSTNTGELFFGEGSRLTVL.

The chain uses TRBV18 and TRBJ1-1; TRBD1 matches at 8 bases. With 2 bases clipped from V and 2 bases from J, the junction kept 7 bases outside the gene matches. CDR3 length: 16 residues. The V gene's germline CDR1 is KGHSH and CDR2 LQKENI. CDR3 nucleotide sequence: TGTGCCAGCTCACCAGGACAGGGCGGAGGCAACACTGAAGCTTTCTTT. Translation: CASSPGQGGGNTEAFF.

The CDR3 reads CASSEYRDSSEQYF. The CDR3 region has the DNA TGTGCCAGCAGTGAATATAGGGACAGCTCCGAGCAGTACTTC. This rearrangement joins TRBV25-1 to TRBJ2-7; TRBD1 agrees at 7 bases. J lost 6 bases, V lost 0 bases, and 5 bases had no gene match. The CDR3 is 14 residues long. Germline V lookup: CDR1 MGHDK, CDR2 SYGVNS.

The CDR3 DNA reads as TGTGCCAGCAGTCCCCATGAGGACACTGAAGCTTTCTTT. Amino acids: CASSPHEDTEAFF. The J gene is TRBJ1-1, the V gene TRBV27, with D unresolved. The CDR3 runs 13 residues. Germline values: CDR1 MNHEY, CDR2 SMNVEV (reference sequence). The V and J ends lost 5 bases and 3 bases respectively, with 10 bases between them.

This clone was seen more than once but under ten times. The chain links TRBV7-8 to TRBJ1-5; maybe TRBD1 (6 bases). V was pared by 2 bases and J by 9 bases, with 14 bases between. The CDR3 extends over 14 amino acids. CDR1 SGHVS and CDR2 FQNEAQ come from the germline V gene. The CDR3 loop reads CASSLPGAIRPQHF. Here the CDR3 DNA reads TGTGCCAGCAGCTTACCAGGGGCGATCAGGCCCCAGCATTTT.

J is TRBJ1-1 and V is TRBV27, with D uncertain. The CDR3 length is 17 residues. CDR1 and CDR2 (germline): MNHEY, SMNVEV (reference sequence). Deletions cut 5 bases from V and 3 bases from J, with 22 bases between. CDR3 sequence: CASSPTIGEVTDTEAFF. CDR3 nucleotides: TGTGCCAGCAGTCCCACGATCGGGGAAGTGACTGACACTGAAGCTTTCTTT.

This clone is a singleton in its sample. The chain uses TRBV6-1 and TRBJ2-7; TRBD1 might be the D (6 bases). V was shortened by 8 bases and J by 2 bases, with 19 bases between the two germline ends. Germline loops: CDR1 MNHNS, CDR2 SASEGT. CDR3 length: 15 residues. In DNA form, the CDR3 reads TGTGCCAGCGCTGCTCTGGACAGCAATCCCTACGAGCAGTACTTC. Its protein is CASAALDSNPYEQYF.

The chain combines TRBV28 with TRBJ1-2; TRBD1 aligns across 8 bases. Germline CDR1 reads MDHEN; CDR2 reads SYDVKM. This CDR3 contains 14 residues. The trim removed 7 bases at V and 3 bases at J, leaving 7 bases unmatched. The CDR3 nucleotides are TGTGCCAGCACCCCCCTGACAGGGGACTATGGCTACACCTTC. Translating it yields CASTPLTGDYGYTF.

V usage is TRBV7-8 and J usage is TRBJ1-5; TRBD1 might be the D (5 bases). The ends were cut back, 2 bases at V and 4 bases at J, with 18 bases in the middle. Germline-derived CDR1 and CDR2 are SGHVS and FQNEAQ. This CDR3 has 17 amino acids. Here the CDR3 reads CASSLFGRGSKNQPQHF. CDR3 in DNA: TGTGCCAGCAGCTTATTCGGACGGGGGTCGAAAAATCAGCCCCAGCATTTT.

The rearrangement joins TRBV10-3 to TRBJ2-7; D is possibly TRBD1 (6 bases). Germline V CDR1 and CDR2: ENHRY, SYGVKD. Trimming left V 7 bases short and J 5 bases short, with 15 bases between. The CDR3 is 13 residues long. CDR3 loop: CAITSDRFHEQYF. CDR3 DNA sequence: TGTGCCATCACCAGCGACAGGTTCCACGAGCAGTACTTC.

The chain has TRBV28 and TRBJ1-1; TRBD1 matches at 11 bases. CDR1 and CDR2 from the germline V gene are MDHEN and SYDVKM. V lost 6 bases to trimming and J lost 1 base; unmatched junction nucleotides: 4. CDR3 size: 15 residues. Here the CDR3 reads CASRLGQGANTEAFF. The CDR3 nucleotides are TGTGCCAGCAGGCTAGGACAGGGGGCGAACACTGAAGCTTTCTTT.

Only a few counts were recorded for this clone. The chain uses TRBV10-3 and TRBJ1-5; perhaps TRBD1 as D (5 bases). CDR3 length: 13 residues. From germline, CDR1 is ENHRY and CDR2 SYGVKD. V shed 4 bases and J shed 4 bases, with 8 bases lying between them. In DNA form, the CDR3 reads TGTGCCATCAGTGGTGGGGCAAATCAGCCCCAGCATTTT. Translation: CAISGGANQPQHF.

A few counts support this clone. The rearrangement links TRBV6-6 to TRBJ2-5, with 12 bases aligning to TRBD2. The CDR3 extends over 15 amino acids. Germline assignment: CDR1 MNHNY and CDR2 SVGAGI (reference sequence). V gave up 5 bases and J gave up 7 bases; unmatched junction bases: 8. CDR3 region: CASSPGLAGAATQYF. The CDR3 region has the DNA TGTGCCAGCAGTCCGGGACTAGCGGGTGCTGCGACCCAGTACTTC.

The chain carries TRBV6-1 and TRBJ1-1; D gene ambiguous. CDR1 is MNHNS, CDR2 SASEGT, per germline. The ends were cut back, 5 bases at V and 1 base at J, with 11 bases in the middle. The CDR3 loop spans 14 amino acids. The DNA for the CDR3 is TGTGCCAGCAGTAACCTGAGAGCGAACACTGAAGCTTTCTTT. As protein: CASSNLRANTEAFF.

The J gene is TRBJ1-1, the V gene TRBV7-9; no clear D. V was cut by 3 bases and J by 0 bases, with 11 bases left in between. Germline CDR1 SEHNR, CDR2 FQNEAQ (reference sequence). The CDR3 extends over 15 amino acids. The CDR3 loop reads CASSFQAAMNTEAFF. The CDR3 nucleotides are TGTGCCAGCAGCTTTCAGGCCGCAATGAACACTGAAGCTTTCTTT.

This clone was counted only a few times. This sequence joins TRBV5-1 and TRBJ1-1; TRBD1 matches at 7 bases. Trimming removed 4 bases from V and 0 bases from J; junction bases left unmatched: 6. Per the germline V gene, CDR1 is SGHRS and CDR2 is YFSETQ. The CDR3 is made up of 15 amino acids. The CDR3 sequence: CASSPGQLLNTEAFF. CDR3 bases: TGCGCCAGCAGCCCGGGACAGCTCCTGAACACTGAAGCTTTCTTT.

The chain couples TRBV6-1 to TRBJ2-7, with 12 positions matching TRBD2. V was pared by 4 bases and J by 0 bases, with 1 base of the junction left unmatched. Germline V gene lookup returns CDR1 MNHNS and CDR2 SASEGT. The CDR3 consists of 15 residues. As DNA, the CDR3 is TGTGCCAGCAGTGGACTAGCGGGAGTCTCCTACGAGCAGTACTTC. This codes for CASSGLAGVSYEQYF.

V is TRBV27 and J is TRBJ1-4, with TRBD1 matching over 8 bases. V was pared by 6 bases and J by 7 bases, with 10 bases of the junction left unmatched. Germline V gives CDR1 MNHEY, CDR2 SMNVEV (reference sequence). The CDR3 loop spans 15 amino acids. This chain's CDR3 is CASSPKRQGIEKLFF. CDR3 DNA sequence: TGTGCCAGCAGCCCTAAACGACAGGGGATTGAAAAACTGTTTTTT.

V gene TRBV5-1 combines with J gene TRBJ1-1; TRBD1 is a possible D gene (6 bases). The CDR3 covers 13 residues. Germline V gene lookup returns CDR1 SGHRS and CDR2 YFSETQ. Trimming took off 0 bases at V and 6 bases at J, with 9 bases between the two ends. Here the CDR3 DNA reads TGCGCCAGCAGCTTGGACAGGGTTGCTGAAGCTTTCTTT. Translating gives CASSLDRVAEAFF.

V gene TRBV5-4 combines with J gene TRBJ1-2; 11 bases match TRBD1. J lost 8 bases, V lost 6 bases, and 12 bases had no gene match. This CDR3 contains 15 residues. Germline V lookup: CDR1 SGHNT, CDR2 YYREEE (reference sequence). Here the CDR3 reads CASNSGQGAYGGYTF. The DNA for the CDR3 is TGTGCCAGCAACTCCGGACAGGGGGCTTACGGGGGCTACACCTTC. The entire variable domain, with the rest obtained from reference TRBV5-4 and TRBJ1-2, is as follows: ETGVTQSPTHLIKTRGQQVTLRCSSQSGHNTVSWYQQALGQGPQFIFQYYREEENGRGNFPPRFSGLQFPNYSSELNVNALELDDSALYLCASNSGQGAYGGYTFGSGTRLTVV.

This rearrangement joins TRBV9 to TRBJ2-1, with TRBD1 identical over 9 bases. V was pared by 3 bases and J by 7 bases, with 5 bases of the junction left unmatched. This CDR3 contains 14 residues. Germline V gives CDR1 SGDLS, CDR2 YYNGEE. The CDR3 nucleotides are TGTGCCAGCAGCGGAGGACAGGGGCGGAATGAGCAGTTCTTC. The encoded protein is CASSGGQGRNEQFF.

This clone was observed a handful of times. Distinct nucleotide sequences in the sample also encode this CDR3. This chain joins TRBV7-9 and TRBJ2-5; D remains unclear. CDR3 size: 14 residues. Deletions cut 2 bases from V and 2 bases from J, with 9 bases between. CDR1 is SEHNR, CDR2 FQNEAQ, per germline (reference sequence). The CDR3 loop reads CASSLTTAQETQYF. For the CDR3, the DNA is TGTGCCAGCAGCTTAACGACTGCACAAGAGACCCAGTACTTC.

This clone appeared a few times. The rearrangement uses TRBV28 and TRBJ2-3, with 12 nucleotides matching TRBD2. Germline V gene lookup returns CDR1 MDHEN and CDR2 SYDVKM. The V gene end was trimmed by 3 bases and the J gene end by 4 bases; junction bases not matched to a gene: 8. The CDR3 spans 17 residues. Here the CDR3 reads CASSFRASGRAPDTQYF. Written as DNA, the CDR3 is TGTGCCAGCAGTTTTCGGGCTAGCGGGAGGGCCCCAGATACGCAGTATTTT.

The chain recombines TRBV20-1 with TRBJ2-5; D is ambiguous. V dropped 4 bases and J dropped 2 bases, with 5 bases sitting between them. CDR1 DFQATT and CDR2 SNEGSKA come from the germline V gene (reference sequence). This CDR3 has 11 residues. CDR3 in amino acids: CSAKTQETQYF. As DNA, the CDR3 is TGCAGTGCTAAAACACAAGAGACCCAGTACTTC.

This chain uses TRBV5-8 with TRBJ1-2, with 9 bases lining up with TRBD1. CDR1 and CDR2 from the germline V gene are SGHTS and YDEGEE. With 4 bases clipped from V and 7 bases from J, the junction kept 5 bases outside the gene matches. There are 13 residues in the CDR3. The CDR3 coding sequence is TGTGCCAGCAGCCTGGGACAGGGCCTTGGCTACACCTTC. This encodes CASSLGQGLGYTF.

This chain's CDR3 is CASSIALAASEQFF. Here the CDR3 DNA reads TGTGCCAGTAGTATAGCACTAGCGGCATCCGAGCAGTTCTTC. The chain is built from TRBV19 and TRBJ2-1, with 8 bases that match TRBD2. V shed 1 base and J 10 bases; nucleotides not matched to a gene: 6. Looked up from germline, CDR1 is LNHDA and CDR2 is SQIVND (reference sequence). This CDR3 contains 14 residues.

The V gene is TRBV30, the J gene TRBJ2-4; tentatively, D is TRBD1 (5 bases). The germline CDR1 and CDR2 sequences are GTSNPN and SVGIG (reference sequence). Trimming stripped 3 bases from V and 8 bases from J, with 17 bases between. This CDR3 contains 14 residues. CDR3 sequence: CAWSQGVGGDIQYF. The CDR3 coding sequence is TGTGCCTGGAGCCAAGGGGTGGGTGGGGACATTCAGTACTTC. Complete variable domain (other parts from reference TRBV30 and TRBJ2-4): SQTIHQWPATLVQPVGSPLSLECTVEGTSNPNLYWYRQAAGRGLQLLFYSVGIGQISSEVPQNLSASRPQDRQFILSSKKLLLSDSGFYLCAWSQGVGGDIQYFGAGTRLSVL.

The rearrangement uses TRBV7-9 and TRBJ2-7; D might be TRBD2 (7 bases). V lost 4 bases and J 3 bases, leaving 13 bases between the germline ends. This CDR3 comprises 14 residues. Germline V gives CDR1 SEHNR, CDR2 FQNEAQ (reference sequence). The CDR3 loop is CASSSLRGRYEQYF. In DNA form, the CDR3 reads TGTGCCAGCAGCTCGTTGCGGGGGCGCTACGAGCAGTACTTC.